This T cell receptor (beta chain) was captured by sequencing in a study of shared clonotypes between healthy human individuals. Per the study methods: Filtering was not the same, since immunoSEQ gave junction-only sequences without quality scores. This table comes from immunoSEQ multiplex PCR, and its TCRdb copy is limited to in-frame clones, with some not included. V, J and clone size were drawn from that table, and D and trimming were deduced from the DNA. The repertoire consists of about 330,000 clones, with about 74% occurring once and the leading ten covering about 9.3%. V lost 5 bases, J lost 1 base, and 5 bases lay in between. The CDR3 runs 11 residues. Germline values: CDR1 GTSNPN, CDR2 SVGIG (reference sequence). Remarks on this clone: In the same sample, other DNA sequences code for this CDR3.

CD45RA-negative memory and CD45RA+ naive subsets were split from the CD4+ cells. The sequenced sample consisted of memory CD4+ T cells sorted from blood. Subset of the sample: CD45RA-negative fraction. The clonotype originates from a man aged 25-45 years in good health. The V gene is TRBV30, the J gene TRBJ1-1, with D hard to call. CDR3 residues: CAWARNTEAFF. CDR3 sequence (DNA): TGTGCCTGGGCGCGGAACACTGAAGCTTTCTTT.